Described below is a single T cell receptor beta chain sequence and its context. Patients of the Seattle cohort, enrolled during active infection, were followed longitudinally. The germline V gene encodes CDR1 SGHRS and CDR2 YFSETQ. The junction had 9 bases not matched to a gene; V was cut back by 4 bases and J by 0 bases. The CDR3 loop spans 19 amino acids. The data derive from a study of blood T cell repertoires in COVID-19. Study at large: T cells, B-cell-depleted T cells, or PBMCs provided the cDNA or gDNA that served as material.

Authors' methods: Reference gene primer amplification in the assay estimated nucleated cell counts. Some clones are missing from TCRdb's copy, which holds only in-frame ones; the method was immunoSEQ multiplex PCR. Clonal size and the V and J genes are those of that table, whereas D and trimming came from the DNA. The profile shows around 440,000 clones, about 91% of them singletons. The chain links TRBV5-1 to TRBJ2-1; 14 bases are a match to TRBD2. The clonotype was recovered from a woman in her 50s with COVID-19, enrolled during active disease. Sequencing was carried out using peripheral blood. CDR3 amino acids: CASSLRTSGGPSSYNEQFF. The CDR3, as DNA: TGCGCCAGCAGCCTCCGGACTAGCGGGGGGCCGAGCTCCTACAATGAGCAGTTCTTC.